This is a list of T cell receptor beta chains from one sample in a study of T cells in tumors after PD-1 blockade. Libraries were prepared by immunoSEQ multiplex PCR; TCRdb keeps only in-frame clonotypes and omits some of them. The sample lists 55,000 to 65,000 clones, around 80% seen once, with roughly 13% in the top ten. The input for sequencing was PBMCs, taken before anti-PD-1 treatment. These TCRs come from a human donor with basal cell carcinoma. Each CDR3 is given with its conserved first and last residue. Size is omitted from some rows. Given values are once, few, many or a class for expanded clones.

CDR3	V	J	size
CAISESIDSYNQPQHF	TRBV10-3	TRBJ1-5	NA
CAWSIRGFQPQHF	TRBV30	TRBJ1-5	NA
CASSQFTPGLQFF	TRBV23-1	TRBJ2-1	NA
CASSTYLLLETQYF	TRBV11-3	TRBJ2-5	NA
CASSPPGQESGYTF	TRBV7-9	TRBJ1-2	few
CASSPGPSNQPQHF	TRBV16	TRBJ1-5	NA
CASSPNKGGGYTF	TRBV5-8	TRBJ1-2	NA
CASREGGTGPLHF	TRBV7-2	TRBJ1-6	NA
CASSLLKGVTDTEAFF	TRBV6-5	TRBJ1-1	NA
CAIRASGGAGEQFF	TRBV10-3	TRBJ2-1	NA
CASSSSTGWAETQYF	TRBV5-1	TRBJ2-5	few
CASSQGATEAFF	TRBV3-1/TRBV3-2	TRBJ1-1	NA
CASSLAANGYTF	TRBV7-9	TRBJ1-2	few
CAWSLRQGGEQYF	TRBV30	TRBJ2-7	NA
CASSKGAGGQETQYF	TRBV5-8	TRBJ2-5	NA
CASSQDKSGRDTEAFF	TRBV3-1/TRBV3-2	TRBJ1-1	NA
CSVEGVAGGMNEQFF	TRBV29-1	TRBJ2-1	NA
CASSQDLAGTNTGELFF	TRBV3-1/TRBV3-2	TRBJ2-2	NA
CASSGTVNTEAFF	TRBV2	TRBJ1-1	NA
CASRGSSSLSGANVLTF	TRBV5-4	TRBJ2-6	NA
CASRGLGGVYEAFF	TRBV2	TRBJ1-1	NA